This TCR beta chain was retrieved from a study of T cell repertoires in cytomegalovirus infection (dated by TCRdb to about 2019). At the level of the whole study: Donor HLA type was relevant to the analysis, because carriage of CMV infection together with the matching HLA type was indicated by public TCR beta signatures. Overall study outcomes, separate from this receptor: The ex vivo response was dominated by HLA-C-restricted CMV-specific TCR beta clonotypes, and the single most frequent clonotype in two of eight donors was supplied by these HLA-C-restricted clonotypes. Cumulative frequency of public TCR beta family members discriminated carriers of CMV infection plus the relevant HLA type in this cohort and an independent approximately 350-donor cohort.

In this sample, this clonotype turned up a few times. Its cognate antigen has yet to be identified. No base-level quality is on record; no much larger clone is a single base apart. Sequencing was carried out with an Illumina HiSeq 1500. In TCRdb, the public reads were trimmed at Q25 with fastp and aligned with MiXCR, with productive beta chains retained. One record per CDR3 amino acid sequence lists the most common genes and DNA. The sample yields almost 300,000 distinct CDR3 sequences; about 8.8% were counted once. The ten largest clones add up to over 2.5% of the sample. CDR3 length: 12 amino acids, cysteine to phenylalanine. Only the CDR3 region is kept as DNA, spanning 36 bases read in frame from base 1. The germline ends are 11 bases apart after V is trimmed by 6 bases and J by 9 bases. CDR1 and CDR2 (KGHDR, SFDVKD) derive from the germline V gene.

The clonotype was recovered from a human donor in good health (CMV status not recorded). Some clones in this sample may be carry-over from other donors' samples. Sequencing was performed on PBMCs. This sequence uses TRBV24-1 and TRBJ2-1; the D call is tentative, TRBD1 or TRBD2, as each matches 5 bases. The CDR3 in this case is CATSQGRVEQFF. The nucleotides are TGTGCCACCAGTCAGGGACGGGTTGAGCAGTTCTTC.